This T cell receptor beta chain is drawn from a study of cytomegalovirus exposure and HLA in healthy donors. As concerns this clone: What it recognizes is unknown.

Overall study findings and caveats: A list of 150 to 200 TCR beta chains associated with cytomegalovirus was given.

TCRdb's table, derived via immunoSEQ multiplex PCR, lists solely in-frame clones and lacks some. Here the sample spans under 150,000 clones, roughly nine tenths being singletons. Separate from the approximately 600-subject first cohort was the approximately 120-subject validation cohort, to which the donors belonged. The clonotype was recovered from a man between 18 and 29 years old in good health and CMV-seronegative. The sample was PBMCs.

CDR3 coding DNA: TGTGCCATCAGTGCTGGCCCCGGGGCCAACGTCCTGACTTTC. Amino acids: CAISAGPGANVLTF. This rearrangement joins TRBV10-3 to TRBJ2-6; D gene unclear. The V end was cut by 4 bases, the J end by 4 bases, with 8 bases between. The CDR3 has 14 amino acids. The germline V gene has CDR1 ENHRY and CDR2 SYGVKD.